The 2 T cell receptor beta chains below all came from one sample that was sequenced in a study of CD8+CD57+ T cells in acquired aplastic anemia. Profiles of TCR beta VDJ and CDR3 were generated from a genomic DNA template. MiXCR was run by TCRdb on the reads, yielding one entry per CDR3 protein. Here the sample spans approximately 200,000 distinct CDR3 sequences, under 65% being singletons. Sequencing used sorted CD4+, CD8+, or CD8+CD57+ T cells (not recorded which) from PBMCs. The origin of the receptors is a human donor in good health.

This rearrangement joins TRBV7-2 to TRBJ2-3; 10 bases align to TRBD1. Germline trimming cut 5 bases from V and 4 bases from J; bases unmatched to any gene: 6. Germline CDR1 SGHTA, CDR2 FQGNSA. The CDR3 is made up of 15 amino acids. CDR3 region: CASSRTGGLADTQYF. Here the CDR3 DNA reads TGTGCCAGCAGCAGGACAGGGGGGCTCGCAGATACGCAGTATTTT. The variable domain in full, with the rest retrieved from reference TRBV7-2 and TRBJ2-3, is GAGVSQSPSNKVTEKGKDVELRCDPISGHTALYWYRQSLGQGLEFLIYFQGNSAPDKSGLPSDRFSAERTGGSVSTLTIQRTQQEDSAVYLCASSRTGGLADTQYFGPGTRLTVL.

J is TRBJ2-7 and V is TRBV20-1; no reliable D call. Germline values: CDR1 DFQATT, CDR2 SNEGSKA (reference sequence). The CDR3 runs 12 residues. The V end lost 6 bases, the J end lost 3 bases, and 12 bases lay between the germline ends. CDR3 region: CSARATVYEQYF. The CDR3 DNA reads TGCAGTGCCCGGGCTACGGTCTACGAGCAGTACTTC.